The 18 T cell receptor beta chains below all came from one sample that was sequenced in a study of T cell changes during pregnancy in multiple sclerosis. Data came from immunoSEQ multiplex PCR; TCRdb stores just in-frame clones and leaves some out. The sample yields roughly 61,000 clones, just over 90% seen once. The sample in question was peripheral blood, obtained after pregnancy. The source is a female donor with multiple sclerosis, enrolled in a pregnancy study.

The chain combines TRBV19 with TRBJ2-3, with D unresolved. The CDR3 totals 13 residues. From germline, CDR1 is LNHDA and CDR2 SQIVND (reference sequence). Between the trimmed V and J ends, which lost 5 bases and 0 bases, there was a span of 6 bases. CDR3: CASSSLSTDTQYF. The DNA of the CDR3 is TGTGCCAGTAGTTCACTTAGCACAGATACGCAGTATTTT.

In DNA, the CDR3 is TGTGCCAGCAGCTGGGGGACAGGAGGTATCAATCAGCCCCAGCATTTT. Its protein is CASSWGTGGINQPQHF. The rearrangement uses TRBV5-8 and TRBJ1-5; 8 bases line up with TRBD1. CDR3 size: 16 residues. After removal of 3 bases from V and 3 bases from J, the junction contained 8 bases not matched to a gene. Germline V lookup: CDR1 SGHTS, CDR2 YDEGEE. Full variable domain (missing parts from reference TRBV5-8 and TRBJ1-5): EAGVTQSPTHLIKTRGQQATLRCSPISGHTSVYWYQQALGLGLQFLLWYDEGEERNRGNFPPRFSGRQFPNYSSELNVNALELEDSALYLCASSWGTGGINQPQHFGDGTRLSIL.

The genes are TRBV5-6 and TRBJ2-7; D not resolved. V was trimmed by 3 bases and J by 7 bases, leaving 8 bases between them. This CDR3 has 11 amino acids. Germline values: CDR1 SGHDT, CDR2 YYEEEE. The CDR3 sequence is CASSYNEEQYF. CDR3 in DNA: TGTGCCAGCAGCTACAACGAAGAGCAGTACTTC. The entire variable domain, with the rest obtained from reference TRBV5-6 and TRBJ2-7, is as follows: DAGVTQSPTHLIKTRGQQVTLRCSPKSGHDTVSWYQQALGQGPQFIFQYYEEEERQRGNFPDRFSGHQFPNYSSELNVNALLLGDSALYLCASSYNEEQYFGPGTRLTVT.

J is TRBJ1-1 and V is TRBV7-9; TRBD1 might be the D (5 bases). The length of the CDR3 is 14 residues. The germline V and J ends were trimmed by 1 base and 8 bases, with 14 bases remaining between them. CDR1 is SEHNR, CDR2 FQNEAQ, per germline (reference sequence). CDR3 loop: CASSLVQGLGEAFF. In nucleotides, the CDR3 is TGTGCCAGCAGCTTAGTCCAGGGCCTAGGAGAAGCTTTCTTT.

The J gene is TRBJ2-3, the V gene TRBV27; 15 nucleotides agree with TRBD2. After removal of 5 bases from V and 8 bases from J, the junction contained 11 bases not matched to a gene. This CDR3 has 17 residues. Germline V gene data show CDR1 as MNHEY and CDR2 as SMNVEV (reference sequence). The CDR3 spells CASSGRTSGRAGSTQYF. The CDR3 DNA reads as TGTGCCAGCAGTGGGAGGACTAGCGGGAGGGCTGGGTCTACGCAGTATTTT.

The V and J genes are TRBV6-5 and TRBJ1-2; the D gene is possibly TRBD1 (5 bases). CDR3 length: 14 residues. Trimming pared 5 bases from V and 7 bases from J, leaving 17 bases between. Per germline, CDR1 MNHEY and CDR2 SVGAGI. The CDR3: CASSLATGVGGYTF. Written as DNA, the CDR3 is TGTGCCAGCAGTCTCGCCACGGGGGTCGGTGGCTACACCTTC.

In nucleotides, the CDR3 is TGTGCCAGCAGGCGGACCGAGGGCTATGGCTACACCTTC. As protein: CASRRTEGYGYTF. The chain uses TRBV6-5 and TRBJ1-2; D is unresolved. V lost 6 bases, J lost 4 bases, and 12 bases lay in between. Germline CDR1 MNHEY, CDR2 SVGAGI. The CDR3 consists of 13 residues.

The gene calls are TRBV25-1 and TRBJ2-1; 8 bases are a match to TRBD2. CDR1 and CDR2 (germline): MGHDK, SYGVNS. The CDR3 has 14 amino acids. The V gene end was trimmed by 8 bases and the J gene end by 3 bases; junction bases not matched to a gene: 6. In DNA, the CDR3 is TGTGCCAGCCACGCTAGCGGGCTCTACAATGAGCAGTTCTTC. This translates into CASHASGLYNEQFF.

The chain recombines TRBV27 with TRBJ2-1, with 9 bases aligning to TRBD2. There are 15 residues in the CDR3. After removal of 2 bases from V and 2 bases from J, the junction contained 1 base not matched to a gene. Germline-derived CDR1 and CDR2 are MNHEY and SMNVEV (reference sequence). This CDR3 reads CASSLGGRAYNEQFF. In DNA, the CDR3 is TGTGCCAGCAGTTTAGGCGGGAGGGCCTACAATGAGCAGTTCTTC.

The chain has TRBV19 and TRBJ2-2; D unclear. The CDR3 totals 12 residues. Looked up from germline, CDR1 is LNHDA and CDR2 is SQIVND (reference sequence). The V end was cut by 4 bases, the J end by 10 bases, with 10 bases between. CDR3 sequence (DNA): TGTGCCAGTAGTACACGCGTTCCGGAGCTGTTTTTT. It translates to CASSTRVPELFF. Full variable domain (missing parts from reference TRBV19 and TRBJ2-2): DGGITQSPKYLFRKEGQNVTLSCEQNLNHDAMYWYRQDPGQGLRLIYYSQIVNDFQKGDIAEGYSVSREKKESFPLTVTSAQKNPTAFYLCASSTRVPELFFGEGSRLTVL.

This chain connects TRBV19 to TRBJ2-2; 7 bases are shared with TRBD2. Trimming removed 5 bases from V and 4 bases from J; junction bases left unmatched: 7. The CDR3 is made up of 15 amino acids. CDR1 is LNHDA and CDR2 is SQIVND in the germline V gene (reference sequence). The CDR3 DNA sequence: TGTGCCAGTAGTTCGGGGGGTTTAGTCACCGGGGAGCTGTTTTTT. It is translated as CASSSGGLVTGELFF. Full variable domain (remainder filled in from reference TRBV19 and TRBJ2-2): DGGITQSPKYLFRKEGQNVTLSCEQNLNHDAMYWYRQDPGQGLRLIYYSQIVNDFQKGDIAEGYSVSREKKESFPLTVTSAQKNPTAFYLCASSSGGLVTGELFFGEGSRLTVL.

This clone was detected only once. The chain employs TRBV7-2 and TRBJ1-3; no reliable D call. V shed 5 bases and J shed 0 bases, with 14 bases lying between them. This CDR3 is 16 amino acids long. From germline, CDR1 is SGHTA and CDR2 FQGNSA. The CDR3 coding sequence is TGTGCCAGCAGCGTCGCCACCGGACTCTCTGGAAACACCATATATTTT. It translates to CASSVATGLSGNTIYF.

The CDR3 DNA sequence: TGTGCCAGCAGCTTAGCAGGGGCCCGAGGCAATCAGCCCCAGCATTTT. Translation gives CASSLAGARGNQPQHF. This chain connects TRBV7-2 to TRBJ1-5; D is possibly TRBD1 (5 bases). CDR1 is SGHTA, CDR2 FQGNSA, per germline. V lost 0 bases, J lost 2 bases, and 11 bases lay in between. The CDR3 extends over 16 amino acids. The full variable domain, completed using reference TRBV7-2 and TRBJ1-5, is GAGVSQSPSNKVTEKGKDVELRCDPISGHTALYWYRQSLGQGLEFLIYFQGNSAPDKSGLPSDRFSAERTGGSVSTLTIQRTQQEDSAVYLCASSLAGARGNQPQHFGDGTRLSIL.

The rearrangement joins TRBV11-2 to TRBJ1-2, with 10 bases aligning to TRBD1. CDR3 length equals 12 residues. V shed 6 bases and J 12 bases; nucleotides not matched to a gene: 7. CDR1 and CDR2 from the germline V gene are SGHAT and FQNNGV. The CDR3 is CASSPGQGINTF. The DNA for the CDR3 is TGTGCCAGCAGTCCGGGACAGGGGATTAACACCTTC.

The rearrangement uses TRBV7-9 and TRBJ1-4, with 11 bases matching TRBD1. V shed 4 bases, J shed 9 bases, and the junction held 4 bases outside the gene matches. The CDR3 totals 14 residues. Germline CDR1 reads SEHNR; CDR2 reads FQNEAQ (reference sequence). The CDR3 nucleotides are TGTGCCAGCAGCTCCCGGGACAGGGGGAAAAAACTGTTTTTT. It is translated as CASSSRDRGKKLFF.

The chain joins TRBV25-1 to TRBJ2-3, with D tentatively TRBD1 (6 bases). Looked up from germline, CDR1 is MGHDK and CDR2 is SYGVNS. The CDR3 sequence is 15 residues long. V gave up 6 bases and J gave up 2 bases, with 15 bases separating them. In nucleotides, the CDR3 is TGTGCCAGCAGACAGGGTACCACTAACACAGATACGCAGTATTTT. This codes for CASRQGTTNTDTQYF.

This rearrangement joins TRBV5-1 to TRBJ2-3, with TRBD2 matching over 10 bases. The CDR3 totals 18 residues. CDR1 is SGHRS and CDR2 is YFSETQ in the germline V gene. With V trimmed by 7 bases and J by 0 bases, 14 bases remained unmatched. CDR3 nucleotides: TGCGCCAGCCATTGGGGACTAGCGAACGTTTTTAGCACAGATACGCAGTATTTT. Its protein product is CASHWGLANVFSTDTQYF.

The J gene is TRBJ2-2, the V gene TRBV27; 12 bases align to TRBD2. CDR3 length: 18 amino acids. Germline CDR1 reads MNHEY; CDR2 reads SMNVEV (reference sequence). The J segment lost 1 base and the V segment lost 2 bases, leaving 5 bases of the junction unmatched. This CDR3 reads CASSLTGLAGRNTGELFF. The DNA of the CDR3 is TGTGCCAGCAGTTTAACGGGACTAGCGGGCAGGAACACCGGGGAGCTGTTTTTT.